This T cell receptor beta chain was captured by sequencing in a study of regulatory T cells in long-lasting Graves disease (dated by TCRdb to the early 2020s). In terms of the full investigation: Patients with newly diagnosed Graves' disease had been on antithyroid drugs for under 3 months. This study used TCR sequencing and RNA sequencing of peripheral blood to compare persistent Graves' disease patients against newly diagnosed Graves' disease patients. The study was conducted in China and was registered as a clinical trial. A total of roughly 35 samples were covered by TCR sequencing, comprising around 13 persistent and 20 newly diagnosed Graves' disease patients. Beyond this particular receptor, the publication reports: Compared with newly diagnosed patients, patients with persistent Graves' disease had lower TCR Shannon entropy and fewer highly expanded clones, which suggests clonal expansion. Only peripheral blood was studied, because thyroid tissue, the primary lesion, was inaccessible. The authors acknowledged the small sample size as a limitation that may reduce accuracy. Patients with persistent disease shared more public clonotypes (around 3,000) than newly diagnosed patients did (about 1,000). Only the TCR beta chain was sequenced and analyzed. Persistent disease showed preferential use of TRBV28, TRBJ1-2 and TRBJ2-5, whereas newly diagnosed disease favored TRBV20-1 and TRBJ2-1.

This clonotype was recorded at least ten times. Its antigen is unknown. Base qualities are not at hand, and no much larger clone is one base apart. Germline trimming amounts to 3 bases on V and 8 bases on J, with 10 as the count of junction bases outside the gene matches. The cysteine opens and the phenylalanine closes a CDR3 of 16 amino acids. The entry retains the CDR3 DNA only, 48 bases that are in frame from base 1. CDR1 and CDR2, per the germline V gene, are MDHEN and SYDVKM. This specimen's time point label, interpreted: newly diagnosed GD, antithyroid drugs for less than 3 months. For both TCR sequencing and RNA sequencing, RNA was extracted from PBMCs using TRIzol. The diagnosis of Graves' disease followed American Thyroid Association guidelines. The patients came from an endocrinology department in Xi'an, China. Each patient gave 8.5 to 9.5 milliliters of peripheral blood, collected in an EDTA anticoagulant tube. Ficoll Paque Plus density gradient separation was used to isolate PBMCs, and no further T cell sorting was performed. An Agilent 2100 Bioanalyzer and agarose gel were used to check RNA quality, and a NanoDrop 2000 was used to measure RNA concentration.

Library construction relied on multiplex PCR. Reads for this sample came from an Illumina HiSeq 4000. TCR beta libraries were built with iRepertoire HTBI primers and Arm-PCR amplification of CDR3 regions. Before sequencing, the PCR products underwent gel purification. The original methods were these. Gene usage analysis of CDR3 amino acid clonotypes relied on the approximately 68 TRBV and around 13 TRBJ segments identified across samples. COPE and FqMerger were used to merge filtered high-quality paired reads into contigs. Contigs were aligned with BLAST to IMGT TRBV, TRBD and TRBJ reference genes, and CDR3 was defined per IMGT. Any clonotype with a frequency above 0.1% was counted as a highly expanded clone. Shannon entropy served as the measure of repertoire diversity, while the Gini coefficient captured V-J evenness. Public clonotypes were defined as clonotypes shared by more than one individual. Clones were called with MiXCR by TCRdb after fastp trimmed the public reads at Q25, and only in-frame beta chains were retained. Here each entry gathers all rows of one CDR3 protein and keeps the most common genes and DNA. The V and J calls were determined by TCRdb, not by the authors. The sample records about 610,000 distinct CDR3 sequences, 16% of which are singletons. Around 12% of the sample comes from the top ten.

These sequences were also reported in another study, on T cells in Graves' hyperthyroidism and ophthalmopathy. Drawing on the second study: Stable Graves' hyperthyroidism was defined as the absence of progression to ophthalmopathy over 18 months of follow-up. Hyperthyroidism patients were newly diagnosed, with disease duration under 2 months, and aged 18 to 65 years. Exclusion was applied to patients with uncontrolled infections, other autoimmune diseases, pregnancy or lactation. Diagnoses were established on the basis of clinical symptoms, serum thyroxine and TRAb, thyroid ultrasound, and orbital computed tomography. The TCR CDR3 was subjected to a first round of RT-PCR using the HTBI primer set and the Qiagen OneStep RT-PCR kit. Most expanded thyroid clonotypes (frequency above 0.001) were also detected in blood, a finding suggesting that blood repertoires may reflect thyroid immune responses. In cross-validation, a model built on a 13 V-J signature told ophthalmopathy apart from stable hyperthyroidism with 85% to 90% sensitivity and roughly 82% specificity, and in testing the same model reached 80%/75%. During validation, the model predicted progression to ophthalmopathy a median of approximately six months ahead of onset, with around 71% sensitivity and 72% to 85% specificity. To identify distinguishing TCR V-J signatures, a discovery cohort of 90 to 100 patients was used, comprising 40 to 45 with Graves' ophthalmopathy and approximately 57 with stable Graves' hyperthyroidism. Prospective prediction of ophthalmopathy was tested in an independent validation cohort of 18 to 20 hyperthyroidism patients and 17 patients who later progressed to ophthalmopathy. For training and testing, the 100 or so patients in the discovery cohort were randomly divided in a 7:3 ratio. The study also compared thyroid tissue and blood T-cell repertoires from roughly six Graves' hyperthyroidism patients. Following sampling, methimazole starting at 30 mg daily was given to hyperthyroidism patients, and high-dose intravenous methylprednisolone was given to ophthalmopathy patients. Libraries were constructed in a second round of multiplex PCR, after which size selection and purification were carried out. Sequencing of the libraries was done on an Illumina HiSeq2000 using paired-end 100 bp reads. SOAPnuke was used to process the raw data, removing reads that contained adapters or uncalled bases, had a mean Phred below 15, or lacked an exact match to the constant primer or identifier. COPE v1.2.5 was used to merge high-quality paired reads, and clonotypes were defined as unique nucleotide sequences. Clonotypes were aligned to IMGT TRBV, TRBD and TRBJ reference segments using MiTCR v1.1. Only V-J combinations with frequency above 0.0001, covering 99.2% of repertoires, were analysed. A TCS score was defined as the ratio of F50 (clonal expansion) to E x V (chaos), with BLOSUM62-based TCRdist applied between CDR3 peptides within each V-J. Welch's t-statistics and random forest reduced fewer than 550 V-J features to some 14, which were used in a naive Bayes classifier (R e1071). No statistical method was used to fix the sample size in advance, and group allocation was not hidden from the investigators. The paper reports TCR Vbeta CDR3 sequencing of over 130 peripheral blood samples: 43 ophthalmopathy, approximately 74 hyperthyroidism and approximately 17 progressor patients.

This sample comprised peripheral blood mononuclear cells (PBMCs), obtained at new diagnosis, from a patient treated with antithyroid drugs. This receptor was taken from a young man with Graves disease. Donor details come from another sample of the same person, matched by shared clones. This receptor chain uses TRBV28 and TRBJ2-1, with 10 central nucleotides matching TRBD2. The CDR3 amino acid sequence is: CASSLASGSRIDEQFF. The nucleotide sequence is TGTGCCAGCAGTTTGGCTAGCGGGAGCAGGATAGATGAGCAGTTCTTC.